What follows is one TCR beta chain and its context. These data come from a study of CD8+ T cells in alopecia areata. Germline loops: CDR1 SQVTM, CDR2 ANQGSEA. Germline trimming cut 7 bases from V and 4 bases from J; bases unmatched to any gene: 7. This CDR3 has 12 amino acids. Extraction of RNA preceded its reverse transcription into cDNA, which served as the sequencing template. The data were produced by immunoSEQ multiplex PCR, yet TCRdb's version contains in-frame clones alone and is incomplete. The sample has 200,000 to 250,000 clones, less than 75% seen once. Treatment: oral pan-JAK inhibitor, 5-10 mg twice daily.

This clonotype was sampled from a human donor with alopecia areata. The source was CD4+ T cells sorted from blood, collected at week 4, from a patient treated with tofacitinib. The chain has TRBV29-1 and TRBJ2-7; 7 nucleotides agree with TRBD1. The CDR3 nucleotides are TGCAGCGCCTCCACAGGGGTGTACGAGCAGTACTTC. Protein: CSASTGVYEQYF.